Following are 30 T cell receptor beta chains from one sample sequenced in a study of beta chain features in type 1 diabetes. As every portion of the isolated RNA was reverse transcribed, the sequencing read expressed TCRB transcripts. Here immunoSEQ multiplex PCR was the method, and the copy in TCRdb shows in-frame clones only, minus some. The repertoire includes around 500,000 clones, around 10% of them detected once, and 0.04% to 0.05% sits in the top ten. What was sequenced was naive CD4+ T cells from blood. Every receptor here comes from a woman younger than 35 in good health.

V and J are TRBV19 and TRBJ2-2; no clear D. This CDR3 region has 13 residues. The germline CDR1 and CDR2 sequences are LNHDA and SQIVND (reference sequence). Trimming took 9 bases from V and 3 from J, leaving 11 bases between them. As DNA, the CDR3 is TGTGCCAGCCTCAATTCAGACACCGGGGAGCTGTTTTTT. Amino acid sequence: CASLNSDTGELFF.

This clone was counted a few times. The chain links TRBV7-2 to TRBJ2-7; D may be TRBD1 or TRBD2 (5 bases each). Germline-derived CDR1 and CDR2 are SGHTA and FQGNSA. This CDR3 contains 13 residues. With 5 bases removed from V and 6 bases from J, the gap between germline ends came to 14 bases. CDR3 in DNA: TGTGCCAGCAGCGGGGGATCGCTAGCCGAGCAGTACTTC. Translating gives CASSGGSLAEQYF. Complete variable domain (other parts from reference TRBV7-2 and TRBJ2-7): GAGVSQSPSNKVTEKGKDVELRCDPISGHTALYWYRQSLGQGLEFLIYFQGNSAPDKSGLPSDRFSAERTGGSVSTLTIQRTQQEDSAVYLCASSGGSLAEQYFGPGTRLTVT.

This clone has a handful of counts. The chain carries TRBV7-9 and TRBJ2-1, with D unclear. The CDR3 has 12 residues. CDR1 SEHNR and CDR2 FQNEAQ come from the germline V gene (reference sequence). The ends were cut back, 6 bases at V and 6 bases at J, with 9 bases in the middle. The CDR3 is CASSIERNEQFF. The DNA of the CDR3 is TGTGCCAGCAGTATCGAGCGCAATGAGCAGTTCTTC.

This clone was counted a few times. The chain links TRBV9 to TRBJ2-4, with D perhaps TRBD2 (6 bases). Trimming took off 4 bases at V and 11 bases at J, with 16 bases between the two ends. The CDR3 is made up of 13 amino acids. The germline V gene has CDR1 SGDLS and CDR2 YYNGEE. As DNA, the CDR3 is TGTGCCAGCAGCAGGGACTCCGGTACGGTTCAGTACTTC. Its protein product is CASSRDSGTVQYF.

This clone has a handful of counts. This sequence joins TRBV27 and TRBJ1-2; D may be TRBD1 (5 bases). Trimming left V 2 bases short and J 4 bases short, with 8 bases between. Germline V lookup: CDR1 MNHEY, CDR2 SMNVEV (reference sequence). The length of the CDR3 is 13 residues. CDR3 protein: CASSLRGFYGYTF. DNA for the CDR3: TGTGCCAGCAGTTTAAGGGGTTTCTATGGCTACACCTTC.

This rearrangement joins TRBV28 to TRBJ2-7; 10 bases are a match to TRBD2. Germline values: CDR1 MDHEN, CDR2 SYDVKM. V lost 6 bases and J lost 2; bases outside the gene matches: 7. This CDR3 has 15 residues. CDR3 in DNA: TGTGCCAGCAGCCGCCGAACTAGCGGGGCCTACGAGCAGTACGTC. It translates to CASSRRTSGAYEQYV.

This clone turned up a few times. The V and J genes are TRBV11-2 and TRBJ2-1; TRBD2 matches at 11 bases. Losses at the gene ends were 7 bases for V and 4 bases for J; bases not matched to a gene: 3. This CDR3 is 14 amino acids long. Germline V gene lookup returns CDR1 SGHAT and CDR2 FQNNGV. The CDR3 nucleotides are TGTGCCAGCAACCTAGCGGGAGGATACAATGAGCAGTTCTTC. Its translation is CASNLAGGYNEQFF.

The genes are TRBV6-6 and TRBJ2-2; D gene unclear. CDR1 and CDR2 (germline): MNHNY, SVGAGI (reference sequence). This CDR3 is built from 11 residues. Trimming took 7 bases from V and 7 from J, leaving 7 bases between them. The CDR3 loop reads CASNINGELFF. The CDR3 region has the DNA TGTGCCAGCAATATTAACGGGGAGCTGTTTTTT.

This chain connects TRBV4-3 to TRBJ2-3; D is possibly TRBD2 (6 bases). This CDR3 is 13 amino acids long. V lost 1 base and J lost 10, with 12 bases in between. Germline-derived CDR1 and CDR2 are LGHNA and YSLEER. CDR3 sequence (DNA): TGCGCCAGCAGCCAAGGTGGCGGGGAATCGCAGTATTTT. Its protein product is CASSQGGGESQYF.

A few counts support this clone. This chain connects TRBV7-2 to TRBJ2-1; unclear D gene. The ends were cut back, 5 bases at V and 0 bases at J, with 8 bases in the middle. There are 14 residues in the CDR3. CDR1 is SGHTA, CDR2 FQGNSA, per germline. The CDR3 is CASSGWGSYNEQFF. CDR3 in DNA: TGTGCCAGCAGCGGATGGGGCTCCTACAATGAGCAGTTCTTC. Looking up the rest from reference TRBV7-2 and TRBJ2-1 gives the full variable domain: GAGVSQSPSNKVTEKGKDVELRCDPISGHTALYWYRQSLGQGLEFLIYFQGNSAPDKSGLPSDRFSAERTGGSVSTLTIQRTQQEDSAVYLCASSGWGSYNEQFFGPGTRLTVL.

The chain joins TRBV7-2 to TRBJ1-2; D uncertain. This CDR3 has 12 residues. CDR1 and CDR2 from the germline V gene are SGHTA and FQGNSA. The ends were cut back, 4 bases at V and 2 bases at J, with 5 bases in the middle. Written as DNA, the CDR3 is TGTGCCAGCAGCTACGAAAACTATGGCTACACCTTC. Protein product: CASSYENYGYTF.

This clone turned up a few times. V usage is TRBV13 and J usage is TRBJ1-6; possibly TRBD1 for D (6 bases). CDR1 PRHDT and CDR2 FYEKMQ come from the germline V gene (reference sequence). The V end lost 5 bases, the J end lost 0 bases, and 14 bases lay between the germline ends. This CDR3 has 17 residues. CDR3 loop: CASSPPPGDSYNSPLHF. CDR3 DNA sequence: TGTGCCAGCAGCCCACCTCCAGGGGACTCCTATAATTCACCCCTCCACTTT.

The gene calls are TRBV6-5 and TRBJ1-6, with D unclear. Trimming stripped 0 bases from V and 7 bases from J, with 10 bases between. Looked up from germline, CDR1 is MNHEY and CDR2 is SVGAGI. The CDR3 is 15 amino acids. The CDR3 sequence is CASSYSPAGNSPLHF. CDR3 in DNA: TGTGCCAGCAGTTACTCTCCCGCGGGAAATTCACCCCTCCACTTT.

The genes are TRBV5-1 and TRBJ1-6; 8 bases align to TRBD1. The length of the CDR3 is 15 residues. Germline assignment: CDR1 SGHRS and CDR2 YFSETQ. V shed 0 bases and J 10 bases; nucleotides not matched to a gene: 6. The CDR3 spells CASSLAGQGRSPLHF. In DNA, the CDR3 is TGCGCCAGCAGCTTGGCTGGACAGGGACGATCACCCCTCCACTTT.

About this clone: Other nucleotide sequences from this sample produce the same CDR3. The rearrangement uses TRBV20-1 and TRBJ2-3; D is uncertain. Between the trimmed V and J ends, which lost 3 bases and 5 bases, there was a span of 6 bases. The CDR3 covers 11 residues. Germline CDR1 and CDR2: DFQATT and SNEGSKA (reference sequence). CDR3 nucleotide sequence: TGCAGTGCTAGGGTGGGAGATACGCAGTATTTT. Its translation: CSARVGDTQYF.

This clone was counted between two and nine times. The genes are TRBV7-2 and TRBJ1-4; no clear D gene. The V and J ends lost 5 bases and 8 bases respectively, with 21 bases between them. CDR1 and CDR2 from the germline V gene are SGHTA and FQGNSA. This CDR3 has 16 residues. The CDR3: CASSLIRPGGREKLFF. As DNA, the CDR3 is TGTGCCAGCAGCCTAATCCGACCGGGAGGACGGGAAAAACTGTTTTTT.

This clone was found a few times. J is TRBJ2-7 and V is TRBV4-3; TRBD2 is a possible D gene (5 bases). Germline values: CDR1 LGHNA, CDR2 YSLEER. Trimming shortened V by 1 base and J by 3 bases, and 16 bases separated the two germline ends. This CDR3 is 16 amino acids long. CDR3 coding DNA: TGCGCCAGCAGCCAAGCTCGGACCGGGGTCGTCTACGAGCAGTACTTC. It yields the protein CASSQARTGVVYEQYF.

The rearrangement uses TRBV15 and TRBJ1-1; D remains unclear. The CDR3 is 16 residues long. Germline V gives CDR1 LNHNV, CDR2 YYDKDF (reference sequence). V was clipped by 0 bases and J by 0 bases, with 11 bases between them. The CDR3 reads CATSRDPHGLNTEAFF. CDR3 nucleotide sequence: TGTGCCACCAGCAGAGATCCGCACGGCCTGAACACTGAAGCTTTCTTT.

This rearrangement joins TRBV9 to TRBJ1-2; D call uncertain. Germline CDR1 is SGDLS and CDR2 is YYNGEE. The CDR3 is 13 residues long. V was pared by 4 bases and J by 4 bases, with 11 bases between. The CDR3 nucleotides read TGTGCCAGCAGCCCGATATCCGGCTATGGCTACACCTTC. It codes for CASSPISGYGYTF. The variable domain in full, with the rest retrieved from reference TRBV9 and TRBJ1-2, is DSGVTQTPKHLITATGQRVTLRCSPRSGDLSVYWYQQSLDQGLQFLIQYYNGEERAKGNILERFSAQQFPDLHSELNLSSLELGDSALYFCASSPISGYGYTFGSGTRLTVV.

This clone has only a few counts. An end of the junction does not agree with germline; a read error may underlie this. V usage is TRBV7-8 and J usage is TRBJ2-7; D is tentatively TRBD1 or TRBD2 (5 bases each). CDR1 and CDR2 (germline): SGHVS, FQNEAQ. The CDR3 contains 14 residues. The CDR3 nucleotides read TGTGCCAGCAGCGTAGCCTCGGGACCCTACGAGCAGTACTTC. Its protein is CASSVASGPYEQYF.

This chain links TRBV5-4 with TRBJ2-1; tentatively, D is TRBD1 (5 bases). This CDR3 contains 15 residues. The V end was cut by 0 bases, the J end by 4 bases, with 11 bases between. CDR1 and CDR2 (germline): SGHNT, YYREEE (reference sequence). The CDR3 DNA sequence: TGTGCCAGCAGCTTGGACAGGAGAGATTACAATGAGCAGTTCTTC. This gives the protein CASSLDRRDYNEQFF.

CDR3 protein: CATSSQRAGSQLLRGYGYTF. The CDR3, as DNA: TGTGCCACCAGCAGCCAGAGAGCGGGGTCACAGCTCCTTCGGGGCTATGGCTACACCTTC. V gene TRBV15 combines with J gene TRBJ1-2; the D is unclear. The CDR3 has 20 residues. The V gene's germline CDR1 is LNHNV and CDR2 YYDKDF (reference sequence). The V and J ends lost 3 bases and 4 bases respectively, with 30 bases between them.

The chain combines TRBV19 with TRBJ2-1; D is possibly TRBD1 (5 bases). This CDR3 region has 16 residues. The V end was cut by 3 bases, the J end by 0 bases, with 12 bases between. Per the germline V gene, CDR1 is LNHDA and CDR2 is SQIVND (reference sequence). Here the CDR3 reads CASSIGAESSYNEQFF. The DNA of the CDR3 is TGTGCCAGTAGTATTGGGGCGGAGAGCTCCTACAATGAGCAGTTCTTC.

The DNA of the CDR3 is TGTGCCAGCAGCCTCCTTGGGGTCAGGGGTGGTGAGCAGTTCTTC. It yields the protein CASSLLGVRGGEQFF. This sequence joins TRBV11-1 and TRBJ2-1, with a possible D match to TRBD1 (6 bases). With 5 bases removed from V and 9 bases from J, the gap between germline ends came to 20 bases. This CDR3 has 15 residues. Germline loops: CDR1 SGHAT, CDR2 FQDESV (reference sequence).

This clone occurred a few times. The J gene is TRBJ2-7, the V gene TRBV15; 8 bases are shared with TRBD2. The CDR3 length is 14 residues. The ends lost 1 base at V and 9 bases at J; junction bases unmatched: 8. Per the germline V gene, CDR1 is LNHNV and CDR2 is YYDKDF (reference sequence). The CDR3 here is CATSRVAGPGGQYF. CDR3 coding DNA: TGTGCCACCAGCAGAGTAGCGGGACCGGGCGGGCAGTACTTC.

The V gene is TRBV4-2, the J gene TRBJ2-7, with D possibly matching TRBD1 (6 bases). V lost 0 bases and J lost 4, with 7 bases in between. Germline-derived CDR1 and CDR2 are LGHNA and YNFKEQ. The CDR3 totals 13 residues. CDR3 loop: CASSQDQGYEQYV. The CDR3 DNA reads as TGTGCCAGCAGCCAAGATCAGGGGTACGAGCAGTACGTC.

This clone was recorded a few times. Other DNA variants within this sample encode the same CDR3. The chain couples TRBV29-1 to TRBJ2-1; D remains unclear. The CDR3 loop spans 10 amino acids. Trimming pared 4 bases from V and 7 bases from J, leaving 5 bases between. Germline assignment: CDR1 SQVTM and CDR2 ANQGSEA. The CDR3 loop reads CSVGSNEQFF. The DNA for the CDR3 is TGCAGCGTTGGATCGAATGAGCAGTTCTTC.

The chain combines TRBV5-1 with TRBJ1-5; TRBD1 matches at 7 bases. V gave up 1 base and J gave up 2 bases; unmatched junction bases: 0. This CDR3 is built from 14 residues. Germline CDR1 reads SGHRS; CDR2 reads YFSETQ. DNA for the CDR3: TGCGCCAGCAGCTTGACAGGGGGCAATCAGCCCCAGCATTTT. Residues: CASSLTGGNQPQHF.

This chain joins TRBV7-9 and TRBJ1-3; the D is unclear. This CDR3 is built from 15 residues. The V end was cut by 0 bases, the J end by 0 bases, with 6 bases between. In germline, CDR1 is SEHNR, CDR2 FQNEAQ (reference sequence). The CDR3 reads CASSLAGASGNTIYF. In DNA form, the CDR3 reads TGTGCCAGCAGCTTAGCAGGAGCCTCTGGAAACACCATATATTTT.

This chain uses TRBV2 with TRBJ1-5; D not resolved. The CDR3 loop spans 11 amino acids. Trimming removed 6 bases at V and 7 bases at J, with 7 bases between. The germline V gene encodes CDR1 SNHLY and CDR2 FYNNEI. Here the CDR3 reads CASREGQPQHF. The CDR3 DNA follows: TGTGCCAGCAGAGAGGGACAGCCCCAGCATTTT.